A single sample is the source of the 28 T cell receptor beta chains below, sequenced in a study of Ad26.COV2.S vaccination and SARS-CoV-2 variants (dated by TCRdb to about 2021). Taken with the paper, the label for treatment or condition translates to: 15 to 20 received Ad26.COV2.S at low or high dose, single or two shots; about 5 received placebo; per-sample allocation not given. Repertoires of vaccine and placebo recipients were sequenced from samples collected on day 63 after the first injection. Library generation was performed with the immunoSEQ multiplex PCR assay. In its TCRdb copy, this immuneACCESS table keeps in-frame sequences only and misses some clones. Where compared with another copy, unresolved V genes explain less than half of these, and the others have no known cause. A total of roughly 240,000 clones appear in this sample, roughly 90% of them only once. Around 10% of the sample is in the top ten clones.

The starting material was peripheral blood, obtained in a trial of Ad26.COV2.S vaccine versus placebo. Receptor source: a person aged 18-60 years who received the Ad26.COV2.S COVID-19 vaccine or a placebo.

This chain joins TRBV7-2 and TRBJ2-2, with 14 bases that match TRBD2. Germline V CDR1 and CDR2: SGHTA, FQGNSA. CDR3 length equals 18 residues. The V and J ends lost 1 base and 4 bases, in that order; junction bases with no gene match: 5. CDR3 in amino acids: CASSLGLAGGRVTGELFF. DNA for the CDR3: TGTGCCAGCAGCTTAGGACTAGCGGGGGGGCGCGTCACCGGGGAGCTGTTTTTT.

CDR3: CASSPDPPRTQYF. Written as DNA, the CDR3 is TGTGCCAGCAGTCCCGACCCCCCGCGTACGCAGTATTTT. The chain links TRBV6-2 or TRBV6-3 to TRBJ2-3; no firm D call. This CDR3 is 13 amino acids long. Germline V gives CDR1 MNHEY, CDR2 SVGEGT. Trimming removed 5 bases from V and 8 bases from J, with 14 bases in between.

V and J are TRBV28 and TRBJ1-5; D unclear. Trimming removed 3 bases from V and 6 bases from J, with 12 bases in between. The CDR3 runs 14 residues. Germline V gene lookup returns CDR1 MDHEN and CDR2 SYDVKM. The CDR3 reads CASSLGASAQPQHF. In DNA form, the CDR3 reads TGTGCCAGCAGTTTGGGCGCCAGTGCTCAGCCCCAGCATTTT.

This clone was seen ten or more times. The V call is TRBV18, the J call TRBJ1-1, with 7 bases matching TRBD1. Trimming took 4 bases from V and 0 from J; bases not matched to a gene: 5. The CDR3 has 15 amino acids. Germline V gene lookup returns CDR1 KGHSH and CDR2 LQKENI. CDR3 residues: CASSRDSSMNTEAFF. The DNA of the CDR3 is TGTGCCAGCTCACGGGACAGTTCCATGAACACTGAAGCTTTCTTT.

The rearrangement links TRBV4-1 to TRBJ2-3, with 8 bases that match TRBD2. V was pared by 6 bases and J by 2 bases, with 10 bases of the junction left unmatched. The germline V gene encodes CDR1 MGHRA and CDR2 YSYEKL. The CDR3 length is 16 residues. The CDR3 loop reads CASSPRERGYTDTQYF. As DNA, the CDR3 is TGCGCCAGCAGTCCCCGGGAGCGGGGGTACACAGATACGCAGTATTTT.

This chain connects TRBV9 to TRBJ1-3; no definite D call. Germline assignment: CDR1 SGDLS and CDR2 YYNGEE. Trimming took 0 bases from V and 0 from J, leaving 7 bases between them. This CDR3 spans 15 amino acids. DNA for the CDR3: TGTGCCAGCAGCGTAGGGGGAAGCTCTGGAAACACCATATATTTT. It specifies CASSVGGSSGNTIYF.

The CDR3 is CAWSGYSSGGPNPTDTQYF. In nucleotides, the CDR3 is TGTGCCTGGAGTGGTTATAGTAGCGGGGGGCCAAACCCCACAGATACGCAGTATTTT. The chain employs TRBV30 and TRBJ2-3, with 10 bases matching TRBD2. Looked up from germline, CDR1 is GTSNPN and CDR2 is SVGIG (reference sequence). The CDR3 totals 19 residues. V lost 1 base and J lost 2; bases outside the gene matches: 15.

The sample holds a few counts of this clone. The chain carries TRBV27 and TRBJ2-3, with D perhaps matching TRBD2 (5 bases). The ends were cut back, 11 bases at V and 4 bases at J, with 19 bases in the middle. Germline V CDR1 and CDR2: MNHEY, SMNVEV (reference sequence). The CDR3 is 14 residues long. The chain's CDR3 is CASLGQTGADTQYF. CDR3 in DNA: TGTGCCTCTTTAGGCCAGACCGGGGCAGATACGCAGTATTTT.

The genes are TRBV7-8 and TRBJ2-7; 8 bases map to TRBD1. Germline CDR1 and CDR2: SGHVS and FQNEAQ. V was clipped by 1 base and J by 5 bases; unmatched bases: 7. The CDR3 is made up of 15 amino acids. CDR3 coding DNA: TGTGCCAGCAGCTTAGGTTCACAGGGGGTCGACGAGCAGTACTTC. It encodes CASSLGSQGVDEQYF.

J is TRBJ2-2 and V is TRBV29-1; 10 bases align to TRBD2. This CDR3 has 15 amino acids. Germline V gene lookup returns CDR1 SQVTM and CDR2 ANQGSEA. Trimming removed 3 bases from V and 4 bases from J; junction bases left unmatched: 5. CDR3 sequence reads: CSVEGLAGATGELFF. The CDR3 DNA reads as TGCAGCGTTGAGGGGCTAGCGGGGGCCACCGGGGAGCTGTTTTTT.

The chain couples TRBV9 to TRBJ1-2; D is perhaps TRBD1 (6 bases). The length of the CDR3 is 12 residues. V lost 6 bases to trimming and J lost 4 bases, with 10 bases between them. Germline-derived CDR1 and CDR2 are SGDLS and YYNGEE. For the CDR3, the DNA is TGTGCCAGCAAGACAGGATCCTATGGCTACACCTTC. It yields the protein CASKTGSYGYTF. The full variable domain, its missing parts supplied by reference TRBV9 and TRBJ1-2, is DSGVTQTPKHLITATGQRVTLRCSPRSGDLSVYWYQQSLDQGLQFLIQYYNGEERAKGNILERFSAQQFPDLHSELNLSSLELGDSALYFCASKTGSYGYTFGSGTRLTVV.

CDR3 DNA sequence: TGTGCCAGCAGTTACTCGAGCATCTATGAGCAGTTCTTC. Its translation is CASSYSSIYEQFF. This chain links TRBV6-2 or TRBV6-3 with TRBJ2-1, with unresolved D. CDR1 and CDR2 from the germline V gene are MNHEY and SVGEGT. V was shortened by 0 bases and J by 8 bases, with 8 bases between the two germline ends. This CDR3 comprises 13 residues.

CDR3 protein: CASAMGDRVLNSPLHF. In nucleotides, the CDR3 is TGTGCCAGTGCCATGGGGGACAGGGTGCTTAATTCACCCCTCCACTTT. The chain links TRBV19 to TRBJ1-6; 9 bases are a match to TRBD1. V shed 8 bases and J 6 bases; nucleotides not matched to a gene: 11. Germline lookup yields CDR1 LNHDA and CDR2 SQIVND (reference sequence). This CDR3 has 16 amino acids.

This clone showed up just once. This chain links TRBV6-2 or TRBV6-3 with TRBJ2-5; 12 nucleotides match TRBD2. Germline loops: CDR1 MNHEY, CDR2 SVGEGT. The CDR3 consists of 15 residues. V shed 6 bases, J shed 4 bases, and the junction held 6 bases outside the gene matches. The CDR3 bases are TGTGCCAGCAGGCCTAGCGGGGGGGCGGCAGAGACCCAGTACTTC. This gives the protein CASRPSGGAAETQYF.

The chain combines TRBV4-3 with TRBJ1-3, with TRBD1 as a possible D gene (6 bases). The CDR3 extends over 17 amino acids. Germline CDR1 and CDR2: LGHNA and YSLEER. V dropped 2 bases and J dropped 4 bases, with 18 bases sitting between them. The CDR3 is CASSQNLGGSNGNTIYF. The CDR3, as DNA: TGCGCCAGCAGCCAAAACCTAGGGGGTAGTAACGGAAACACCATATATTTT.

The rearrangement links TRBV27 to TRBJ1-5; 9 bases are a match to TRBD1. Germline CDR1 is MNHEY and CDR2 is SMNVEV (reference sequence). The CDR3 consists of 18 residues. The junction had 15 bases not matched to a gene; V was cut back by 4 bases and J by 5 bases. The DNA for the CDR3 is TGTGCCAGCAGTTCCTATCGGGACAGGGTAGGAGGGCATCAGCCCCAGCATTTT. The encoded protein is CASSSYRDRVGGHQPQHF.

The chain employs TRBV7-9 and TRBJ2-3; D is ambiguous. CDR1 and CDR2 from the germline V gene are SEHNR and FQNEAQ (reference sequence). CDR3 length: 18 amino acids. V lost 3 bases and J 0 bases, leaving 19 bases between the germline ends. Here the CDR3 reads CASSLNGFNPSSTDTQYF. CDR3 bases: TGTGCCAGCAGCTTGAATGGGTTCAACCCCTCTAGCACAGATACGCAGTATTTT.

The V gene is TRBV7-6, the J gene TRBJ2-7; D possibly corresponds to TRBD1 (6 bases). Germline CDR1 reads SGHVS; CDR2 reads FNYEAQ. This CDR3 region has 14 residues. V was clipped by 1 base and J by 2 bases, with 9 bases between them. The CDR3 DNA follows: TGTGCCAGCAGCTTAGATTGGACAGCCTACGAGCAGTACTTC. Translating it yields CASSLDWTAYEQYF.

The rearrangement uses TRBV4-1 and TRBJ1-6, with no clear D. Germline V gene lookup returns CDR1 MGHRA and CDR2 YSYEKL. The length of the CDR3 is 16 residues. Deletions cut 0 bases from V and 7 bases from J, with 13 bases between. In nucleotides, the CDR3 is TGCGCCAGCAGCCAAGAGACGGCGGCTCGCAATTCACCCCTCCACTTT. This sequence encodes CASSQETAARNSPLHF.

The chain has TRBV5-1 and TRBJ1-2; D perhaps matches TRBD1 (5 bases). V gave up 4 bases and J gave up 1 base, with 17 bases separating them. The CDR3 runs to 16 residues. Germline lookup yields CDR1 SGHRS and CDR2 YFSETQ. The CDR3 DNA sequence: TGCGCCAGCAGCCCCCTCCGGGACGTAAATAACTATGGCTACACCTTC. Protein: CASSPLRDVNNYGYTF.

V and J are TRBV5-1 and TRBJ1-6; TRBD1 agrees at 9 bases. CDR1 and CDR2 (germline): SGHRS, YFSETQ. The CDR3 runs 17 residues. The V gene end was trimmed by 4 bases and the J gene end by 8 bases; junction bases not matched to a gene: 13. The CDR3 region has the DNA TGCGCCAGCAGCGCGAGGGGGACAGGGACTATTGATTCACCCCTCCACTTT. Translation: CASSARGTGTIDSPLHF.

The chain combines TRBV7-8 with TRBJ1-4, with 11 bases lining up with TRBD1. V gave up 5 bases and J gave up 0 bases; unmatched junction bases: 8. There are 18 residues in the CDR3. Germline V gives CDR1 SGHVS, CDR2 FQNEAQ. This CDR3 reads CASSQGTGGHATNEKLFF. The CDR3 nucleotides read TGTGCCAGCAGCCAAGGGACAGGGGGACATGCAACTAATGAAAAACTGTTTTTT.

The chain joins TRBV4-2 to TRBJ1-1; D remains ambiguous. Germline CDR1 reads LGHNA; CDR2 reads YNFKEQ. V was pared by 7 bases and J by 3 bases, with 12 bases between. The CDR3 is 13 amino acids. In DNA, the CDR3 is TGTGCCAGCACTCCGGTGGGCGACACTGAAGCTTTCTTT. It translates to CASTPVGDTEAFF.

The chain is built from TRBV6-5 and TRBJ1-1; D not resolved. There are 13 residues in the CDR3. V was trimmed by 6 bases and J by 1 base, leaving 9 bases between them. The germline CDR1 and CDR2 sequences are MNHEY and SVGAGI. The DNA for the CDR3 is TGTGCCAGCAGCCCCGCGGGGAACACTGAAGCTTTCTTT. Translated, it gives CASSPAGNTEAFF.

The gene calls are TRBV6-5 and TRBJ1-1; possible D gene TRBD1, 5 bases. Per germline, CDR1 MNHEY and CDR2 SVGAGI. The V and J ends lost 2 bases and 4 bases respectively, with 8 bases between them. The CDR3 covers 13 residues. The CDR3 nucleotides are TGTGCCAGCAGTTACGCGGGGACCACTGAAGCTTTCTTT. Translation gives CASSYAGTTEAFF.

V gene TRBV19 combines with J gene TRBJ1-1, with 9 bases matching TRBD1. This CDR3 region has 14 residues. Per germline, CDR1 LNHDA and CDR2 SQIVND (reference sequence). The ends lost 4 bases at V and 5 bases at J; junction bases unmatched: 5. The CDR3 region has the DNA TGTGCCAGTAGTAAGGACAGGGGACGGACTGAAGCTTTCTTT. This encodes CASSKDRGRTEAFF. The full variable domain, in which reference TRBV19 and TRBJ1-1 provide the parts outside the CDR3, is DGGITQSPKYLFRKEGQNVTLSCEQNLNHDAMYWYRQDPGQGLRLIYYSQIVNDFQKGDIAEGYSVSREKKESFPLTVTSAQKNPTAFYLCASSKDRGRTEAFFGQGTRLTVV.

This clone was counted a single time. Different DNA sequences within this sample yield the same CDR3. The chain joins TRBV9 to TRBJ1-1; the D is unclear. This CDR3 has 13 residues. V lost 2 bases and J lost 2, with 7 bases in between. In germline, CDR1 is SGDLS, CDR2 YYNGEE. CDR3 in DNA: TGTGCCAGCAGCGTCGTCGTAAACACTGAAGCTTTCTTT. Its protein product is CASSVVVNTEAFF.

The V call is TRBV7-9, the J call TRBJ1-4; the match to TRBD1 covers 10 bases. This CDR3 is 16 amino acids long. Germline loops: CDR1 SEHNR, CDR2 FQNEAQ (reference sequence). The trim removed 3 bases at V and 7 bases at J, leaving 8 bases unmatched. The CDR3 region is CASSLSGTGVFEKLFF. DNA of the CDR3: TGTGCCAGCAGCTTGTCCGGGACAGGGGTTTTTGAAAAACTGTTTTTT.